This T cell receptor beta chain is from a study of blood T cell repertoires in COVID-19. About the research overall: The United States, Italy and Spain were the sources of the acute and convalescent COVID-19 samples. The cDNA or gDNA used as material had been derived from T cells, B-cell-depleted T cells, or PBMCs.

As originally analysed: For nucleated cells, counts were estimated from reference gene primer amplification. This table comes from immunoSEQ multiplex PCR, and its TCRdb copy is limited to in-frame clones, with some not included. The D gene and trimming were derived from the DNA, and the V and J assignments and clone size from that table. In the table there are around 260,000 clones, approximately 91% of which are singletons. Germline-derived CDR1 and CDR2 are MGHRA and YSYEKL. Trimming cost V 1 base and J 0 bases, with 12 bases left between them. This CDR3 spans 16 amino acids. Specimen: peripheral blood. The sequence derives from a human donor in a cohort sampled during active COVID-19. The rearrangement links TRBV4-1 to TRBJ1-2, with D possibly being TRBD1 (6 bases). CDR3 region: CASSQVGALANYGYTF. CDR3 DNA sequence: TGCGCCAGCAGCCAAGTGGGGGCCCTCGCTAACTATGGCTACACCTTC.